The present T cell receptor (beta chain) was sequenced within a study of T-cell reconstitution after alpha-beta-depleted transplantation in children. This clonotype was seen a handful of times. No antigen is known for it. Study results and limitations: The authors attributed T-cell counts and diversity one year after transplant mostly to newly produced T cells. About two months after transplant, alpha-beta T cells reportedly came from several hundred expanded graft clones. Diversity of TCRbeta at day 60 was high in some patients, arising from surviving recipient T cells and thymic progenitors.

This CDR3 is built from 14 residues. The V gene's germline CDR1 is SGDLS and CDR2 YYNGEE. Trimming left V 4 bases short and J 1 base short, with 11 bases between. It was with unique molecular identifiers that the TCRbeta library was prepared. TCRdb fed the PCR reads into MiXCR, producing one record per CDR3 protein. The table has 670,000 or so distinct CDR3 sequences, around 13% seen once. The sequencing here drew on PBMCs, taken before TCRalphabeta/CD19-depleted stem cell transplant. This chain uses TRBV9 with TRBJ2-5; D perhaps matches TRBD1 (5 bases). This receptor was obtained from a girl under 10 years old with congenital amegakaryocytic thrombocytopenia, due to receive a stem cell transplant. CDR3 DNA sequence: TGTGCCAGCAGCCCCTCCCAGGGCCAAGAGACCCAGTACTTC. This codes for CASSPSQGQETQYF.